This T cell receptor beta chain was captured in a study of cytomegalovirus exposure and HLA in healthy donors. Broader study findings: In vitro checks showed that a few CMV-associated chains really do target CMV antigens.

The CDR3 runs to 17 residues. Germline V gene lookup returns CDR1 LNHNV and CDR2 YYDKDF (reference sequence). Trimming took 0 bases from V and 0 from J, leaving 15 bases between them. Primers for the PCR totalled 60 Vbeta and 13 Jbeta. Clones were sequenced by immunoSEQ multiplex PCR, and TCRdb holds only the in-frame ones, with some missing. In the table there are under 150,000 clones, around three quarters of which are singletons. About this clone: Antigen: not known.

The V call is TRBV15, the J call TRBJ2-7, with D perhaps TRBD1 (5 bases). This clonotype originated in a male donor in good health and CMV-seronegative. The sample comprised PBMCs. This CDR3 reads CATSRDAGQGFSYEQYF. The CDR3 DNA reads TGTGCCACCAGCAGAGATGCAGGGCAAGGATTCTCCTACGAGCAGTACTTC.